These 8 T cell receptor beta chains originate from one sample sequenced in a study of blood T cell repertoires in COVID-19. Generated by immunoSEQ multiplex PCR, the TCRdb table keeps only in-frame clones and is missing some. Of about 150,000 clones in the sample, roughly 84% were seen once. Sequenced input: peripheral blood. The receptors originated from a woman aged 60-75 years with COVID-19, enrolled during active disease.

The genes are TRBV7-2 and TRBJ2-1; D uncertain. The CDR3 extends over 16 amino acids. V dropped 5 bases and J dropped 6 bases, with 20 bases sitting between them. The germline CDR1 and CDR2 sequences are SGHTA and FQGNSA. The DNA of the CDR3 is TGTGCCAGCAGCCCCCTGGCGGCGAGTATCTTCAATGAGCAGTTCTTC. It codes for CASSPLAASIFNEQFF. The whole variable domain, remainder taken from reference TRBV7-2 and TRBJ2-1, is GAGVSQSPSNKVTEKGKDVELRCDPISGHTALYWYRQSLGQGLEFLIYFQGNSAPDKSGLPSDRFSAERTGGSVSTLTIQRTQQEDSAVYLCASSPLAASIFNEQFFGPGTRLTVL.

This clone was observed once. The V gene is TRBV12-3 or TRBV12-4, the J gene TRBJ2-1; TRBD2 might be the D (7 bases). Trimming removed 7 bases at V and 7 bases at J, with 14 bases between. The CDR3 runs to 13 residues. CDR3 in amino acids: CASNGGARNEQFF. DNA of the CDR3: TGTGCCAGCAATGGGGGGGCGAGAAATGAGCAGTTCTTC.

This chain connects TRBV6-5 to TRBJ2-2; 8 positions match TRBD1. From germline, CDR1 is MNHEY and CDR2 SVGAGI. Unmatched junction bases numbered 6, after V lost 6 bases and J lost 6 bases. CDR3 size: 14 residues. CDR3 amino acids: CASRGTGGAGELFF. The DNA for the CDR3 is TGTGCCAGCAGGGGCACAGGGGGAGCCGGGGAGCTGTTTTTT.

V gene TRBV10-1 combines with J gene TRBJ2-5; D call uncertain. This CDR3 spans 12 amino acids. Trimming stripped 8 bases from V and 0 bases from J, with 7 bases between. Germline-derived CDR1 and CDR2 are WNHNN and SYGVQD (reference sequence). The CDR3 DNA reads as TGCGCCAGCCACGAGTACCAAGAGACCCAGTACTTC. It yields the protein CASHEYQETQYF.

This chain links TRBV27 with TRBJ1-5, with D perhaps matching TRBD1 (6 bases). Trimming cost V 5 bases and J 2 bases, with 13 bases left between them. The CDR3 loop spans 15 amino acids. Per germline, CDR1 MNHEY and CDR2 SMNVEV (reference sequence). In DNA form, the CDR3 reads TGTGCCAGCAGTGGAACAGGGTTGGGCAATCAGCCCCAGCATTTT. This sequence encodes CASSGTGLGNQPQHF.

The chain links TRBV6-5 to TRBJ1-4, with D tentatively TRBD1 (6 bases). The V and J ends lost 7 bases and 8 bases respectively, with 20 bases between them. The length of the CDR3 is 15 residues. Per the germline V gene, CDR1 is MNHEY and CDR2 is SVGAGI. The CDR3 region has the DNA TGTGCCAGCACCGAAGGGGGGCAGGGAGGGGAAAAACTGTTTTTT. It specifies CASTEGGQGGEKLFF.

In regard to this clone: One junction end does not reproduce the germline sequence, and a read error may be involved. V is TRBV7-7 and J is TRBJ2-1; 14 bases fit TRBD2. This CDR3 has 17 residues. Germline V gives CDR1 SSHAT, CDR2 FNYEAQ (reference sequence). CDR3 loop: CASSLGTSGGILNEQFF. DNA for the CDR3: TGTGCTAGCAGCTTAGGGACTAGCGGGGGTATCCTCAATGAGCAGTTCTTC.

J is TRBJ2-1 and V is TRBV9; 8 bases are shared with TRBD2. Germline CDR1 is SGDLS and CDR2 is YYNGEE. J gave up 8 bases and V 2 bases, and 12 bases lay outside the gene matches. CDR3 length: 16 residues. The CDR3 reads CASSVAGRARVDEQFF. CDR3 nucleotides: TGTGCCAGCAGCGTGGCCGGGAGGGCCAGAGTGGATGAGCAGTTCTTC.